This is a list of T cell receptor beta chains from one sample in a study of blood T cell repertoires in COVID-19. The method was immunoSEQ multiplex PCR; TCRdb's version includes in-frame clones alone and lacks a portion of them. This table has about 38,000 clones, around 96% appearing once. Sequencing used peripheral blood. The source is a human donor with active COVID-19. The donor label of this sample is uncertain. Both conserved end residues are part of each CDR3. A D gene is named only where the DNA matches it firmly. The size field is filled for only some rows; it gives once, few, many or a size class.

.	TRBJ1-2	.	TRBV7-9	CASSYRGLGYGYTF	TGTGCCAGCAGCTACCGGGGACTGGGGTATGGCTACACCTTC
.	TRBJ1-1	.	TRBV11-2	CASSLDSRMNTEAFF	TGTGCCAGCAGCCTAGACAGCAGGATGAACACTGAAGCTTTCTTT
.	TRBJ2-1	TRBD2	TRBV11-2	CASSSDFPGGNEQFF	TGTGCCAGCAGCTCGGACTTCCCGGGGGGCAATGAGCAGTTCTTC
.	TRBJ2-1	.	TRBV6-6	CASTSPGVGINEQFF	TGTGCCAGCACCTCCCCCGGGGTGGGAATCAATGAGCAGTTCTTC
.	TRBJ2-5	TRBD1	TRBV7-9	CASSSRTGSLAQYF	TGTGCCAGCAGCTCCCGGACAGGGTCTCTGGCCCAGTACTTC
.	TRBJ2-3	TRBD2	TRBV14	CASSLQAGATDTQYF	TGTGCCAGCAGTCTTCAAGCGGGGGCTACAGATACGCAGTATTTT
.	TRBJ1-3	TRBD1	TRBV3-1/TRBV3-2	CASSHITGVSGNTIYF	TGTGCCAGCAGCCACATAACAGGGGTCTCTGGAAACACCATATATTTT
.	TRBJ2-2	.	TRBV10-3	CAISLTGTRTYTGELFF	TGTGCCATCAGCCTAACAGGGACCAGAACTTACACCGGGGAGCTGTTTTTT
.	TRBJ2-3	TRBD2	TRBV4-3	CASSQASGSTDTQYF	TGCGCCAGCAGCCAAGCTAGCGGGAGCACAGATACGCAGTATTTT
.	TRBJ2-7	TRBD2	TRBV27	CASSFTGGPDEQYF	TGTGCCAGCAGTTTTACGGGAGGCCCCGACGAGCAGTACTTC
.	TRBJ1-6	TRBD1	TRBV7-9	CASSPREEQGANSPLHF	TGTGCCAGCAGCCCAAGGGAGGAGCAGGGGGCTAATTCACCCCTCCACTTT
.	TRBJ2-4	.	TRBV6-5	CASSPGVLDKNIQYF	TGTGCCAGCAGTCCGGGGGTCCTCGACAAAAACATTCAGTACTTC
.	TRBJ2-7	.	TRBV15	CATSRDPGSYEQYF	TGTGCCACCAGCAGAGACCCCGGGTCCTACGAGCAGTACTTC
.	TRBJ2-1	.	TRBV6-2/TRBV6-3	CASSSRQASSYNEQFF	TGTGCCAGCAGTTCCCGACAGGCAAGCTCCTACAATGAGCAGTTCTTC
.	TRBJ2-5	TRBD1	TRBV11-2	CASRPTGTDQETQYF	TGTGCCAGCAGACCAACCGGGACAGACCAAGAGACCCAGTACTTC
.	TRBJ2-5	TRBD1	TRBV7-8	CASSLRDRKQETQYF	TGTGCCAGCAGCTTAAGGGACAGAAAGCAAGAGACCCAGTACTTC
.	TRBJ1-5	.	TRBV24-1	CATSVGGLSNQPQHF	TGTGCCACCAGTGTGGGAGGGTTAAGCAATCAGCCCCAGCATTTT
.	TRBJ2-7	.	TRBV27	CASSPSGVEQYF	TGTGCCAGCAGTCCGTCAGGGGTTGAGCAGTACTTC
once	TRBJ2-1	.	TRBV7-9	CASSPGSFYNEQFF	TGTGCCAGCAGCCCCGGGTCCTTCTACAATGAGCAGTTCTTC
few	TRBJ2-7	.	TRBV25-1	CASSAPSRATEQYF	TGTGCCAGCAGTGCCCCTTCCAGGGCCACCGAGCAGTACTTC
.	TRBJ2-3	.	TRBV6-4	CASSGQSTDTQYF	TGTGCCAGCAGTGGCCAGAGCACAGATACGCAGTATTTT
.	TRBJ2-1	.	TRBV5-1	CASSLGPPNNEQFF	TGCGCCAGCAGCTTGGGGCCCCCAAACAATGAGCAGTTCTTC
.	TRBJ2-1	TRBD2	TRBV29-1	CSVEGVSGRVGEQFF	TGCAGCGTTGAAGGGGTTAGCGGGAGGGTAGGTGAGCAGTTCTTC
.	TRBJ1-1	.	TRBV19	CASSILGGWRNTEAFF	TGTGCCAGTAGTATATTGGGGGGTTGGAGGAACACTGAAGCTTTCTTT
.	TRBJ2-7	TRBD2	TRBV5-4	CASSLVTGALRGGPYEQYF	TGTGCCAGCAGCTTGGTCACAGGGGCTCTGCGGGGGGGCCCCTACGAGCAGTACTTC
.	TRBJ2-1	.	TRBV24-1	CAPTMDSRPYNEQFF	TGTGCCCCAACCATGGACAGTAGGCCCTACAATGAGCAGTTCTTC
.	TRBJ2-6	TRBD1	TRBV19	CASSIPTGAGANVLTF	TGTGCCAGTAGTATTCCGACAGGGGCTGGGGCCAACGTCCTGACTTTC
.	TRBJ2-1	TRBD2	TRBV7-9	CASTPVAGGGEQFF	TGTGCCAGCACCCCTGTAGCGGGGGGAGGTGAGCAGTTCTTC
.	TRBJ1-2	.	TRBV7-2	CASSPEAGGYTF	TGTGCCAGCAGCCCCGAGGCGGGTGGCTACACCTTC
.	TRBJ2-6	TRBD1	TRBV7-2	CASSMNTRQGTLGANVLTF	TGTGCCAGCAGCATGAATACGAGACAGGGTACTCTCGGGGCCAACGTCCTGACTTTC
once	TRBJ2-7	TRBD1	TRBV11-3	CASSWDRGSGEQYF	TGTGCCAGCAGCTGGGACAGGGGTTCCGGCGAGCAGTACTTC
.	TRBJ1-5	.	TRBV7-2	CASSLWTGDQPQHF	TGTGCCAGCAGCTTATGGACCGGGGATCAGCCCCAGCATTTT
once	TRBJ2-1	TRBD2	TRBV28	CASSFGLAGDYRTYNEQFF	TGTGCCAGCAGTTTTGGACTAGCGGGAGACTATAGAACCTACAATGAGCAGTTCTTC
.	TRBJ2-7	TRBD2	TRBV27	CASSLSMGLAGVSEQYF	TGTGCCAGCAGTTTATCGATGGGACTAGCGGGAGTTAGCGAGCAGTACTTC
.	TRBJ2-7	TRBD1	TRBV2	CASRVPGQRKEYF	TGTGCCAGCAGGGTCCCGGGACAGAGGAAAGAGTACTTC
.	TRBJ2-5	TRBD1	TRBV23-1	CASSQDNRGETQYF	TGCGCCAGCAGTCAGGATAACAGGGGAGAGACCCAGTACTTC